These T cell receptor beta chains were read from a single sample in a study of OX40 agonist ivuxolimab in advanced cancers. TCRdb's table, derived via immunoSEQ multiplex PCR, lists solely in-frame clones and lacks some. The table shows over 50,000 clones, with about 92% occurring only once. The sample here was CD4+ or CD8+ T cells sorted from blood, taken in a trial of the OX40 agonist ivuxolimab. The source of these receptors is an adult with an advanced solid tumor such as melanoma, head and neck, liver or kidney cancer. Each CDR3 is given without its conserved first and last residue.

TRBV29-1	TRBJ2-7	SARLAGAYEQY
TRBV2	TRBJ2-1	ASSERSRGAYNEQF
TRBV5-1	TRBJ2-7	ASSLVDSTYEQY
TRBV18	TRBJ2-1	ASSPPTLADNEQF
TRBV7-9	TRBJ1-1	ASSLGPGALNTEAF
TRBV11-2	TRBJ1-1	ASSFDGNTEAF
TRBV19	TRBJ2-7	ASRSGGQDEQY
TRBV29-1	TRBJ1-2	SVVQGLGSYYGYT
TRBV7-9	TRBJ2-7	ASSLNTGVNEQY
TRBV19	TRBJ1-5	ASSINNWGNQPQH
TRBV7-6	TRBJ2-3	ASSLAEDTQY
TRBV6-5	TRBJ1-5	ASSLGPYSNQPQH
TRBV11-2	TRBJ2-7	ASSGPSYEQY
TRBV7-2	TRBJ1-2	ASSLGGTDGYT
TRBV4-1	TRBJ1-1	ASSPPGQPTEAF
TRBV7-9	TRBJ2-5	ASSLAVQETQY
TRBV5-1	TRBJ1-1	ASSLSLSWTEAF
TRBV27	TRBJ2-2	ASSLNPNTGELF
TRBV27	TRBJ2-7	ASNLAGQPYEQY
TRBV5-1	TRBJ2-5	ASRTDLQETQY
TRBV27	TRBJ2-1	ASSLGNEQF
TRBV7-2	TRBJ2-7	ASSLENTRSYEQY
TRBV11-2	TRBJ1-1	ASSQGYTEAF
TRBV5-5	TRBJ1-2	ASSTPTENYGYT
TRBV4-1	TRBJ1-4	ASSQEGTGNEKLF
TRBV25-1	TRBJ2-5	ASSIQGQETQY
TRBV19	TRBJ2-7	ASSYGGSSYEQY
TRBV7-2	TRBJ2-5	ASSPRDLKGTQY
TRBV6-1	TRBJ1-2	ASSEEWAPYYGYT
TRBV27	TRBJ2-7	ASSPGSFHEQY
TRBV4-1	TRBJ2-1	ASSQGLSQAGDYNEQF
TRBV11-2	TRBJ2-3	ASSLGAGPPDTQY
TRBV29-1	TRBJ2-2	SVVGLAENTGELF
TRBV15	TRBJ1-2	ATSRVGDPIPYGYT
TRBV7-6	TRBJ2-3	ASSLGGLGDPDTQY
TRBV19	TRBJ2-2	ASSMRRRERQELF
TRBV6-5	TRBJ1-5	ASSYSTGDQPQH
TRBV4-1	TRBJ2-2	ASSLQGAGTGELF
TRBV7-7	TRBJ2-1	ASSSSPDMTNEQF
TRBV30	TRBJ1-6	AWSGGYYSPLH
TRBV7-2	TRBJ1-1	ASSSHRGMNTEAF